Sequencing of this TCR beta chain was carried out in a study of shared clonotypes between healthy human individuals. Overall study findings and caveats: Among non-shared clonotypes, generation probabilities were lower than among those shared by all four donors.

In the original workflow: In the immunoSEQ data, sequences were junction-only and lacked quality scores, so filtering differed. Assay: immunoSEQ multiplex PCR; the TCRdb copy retains only in-frame clones and omits some. The V and J calls and clone size are taken from that table; D and trimming were inferred from the DNA. The data show about 2 million clones, with about 95% seen just once and about 1.1% held by the top ten. Trimming shortened V by 2 bases and J by 6 bases, and 2 bases separated the two germline ends. Looked up from germline, CDR1 is MGHRA and CDR2 is YSYEKL. The CDR3 totals 11 residues. Naive CD8 cells, CD45RO-negative and positively selected for CCR7, excluded terminally differentiated effector memory CD45RA+ cells. Comments on this clone: The antigen is unknown. Other nucleotide sequences from this sample produce the same CDR3.

The rearrangement links TRBV4-1 to TRBJ2-1; D ambiguous. The sequenced material came from naive CD8+ T cells sorted from blood. This TCR was sampled from a man in his late teens or twenties in good health. In DNA form, the CDR3 reads TGCGCCAGCAGCCAAAGCAATGAGCAGTTCTTC. As protein: CASSQSNEQFF.